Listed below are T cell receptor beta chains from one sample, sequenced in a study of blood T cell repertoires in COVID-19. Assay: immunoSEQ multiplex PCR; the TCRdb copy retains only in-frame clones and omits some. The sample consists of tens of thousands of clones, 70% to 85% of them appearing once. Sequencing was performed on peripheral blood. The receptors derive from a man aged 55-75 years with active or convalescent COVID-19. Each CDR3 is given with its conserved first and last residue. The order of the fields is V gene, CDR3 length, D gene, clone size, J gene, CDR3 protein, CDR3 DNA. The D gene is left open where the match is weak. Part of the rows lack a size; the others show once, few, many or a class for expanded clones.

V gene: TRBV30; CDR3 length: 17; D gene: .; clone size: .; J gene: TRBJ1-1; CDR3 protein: CAWSPRGPRRMNTEAFF; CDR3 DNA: TGTGCCTGGAGTCCTAGGGGCCCTCGCAGGATGAACACTGAAGCTTTCTTT
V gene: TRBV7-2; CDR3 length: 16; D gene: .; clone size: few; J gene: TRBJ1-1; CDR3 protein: CASSLLPRGMNTEAFF; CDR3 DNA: TGTGCCAGCAGCTTACTTCCCAGGGGAATGAACACTGAAGCTTTCTTT
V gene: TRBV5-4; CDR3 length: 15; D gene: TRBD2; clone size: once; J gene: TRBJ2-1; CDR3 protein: CASSLPGLAYNEQFF; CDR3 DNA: TGTGCCAGCAGCTTACCGGGACTAGCGTACAATGAGCAGTTCTTC
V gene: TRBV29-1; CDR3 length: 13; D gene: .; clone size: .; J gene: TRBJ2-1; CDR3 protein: CSVQGSPYNEQFF; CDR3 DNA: TGCAGCGTCCAGGGTTCCCCTTACAATGAGCAGTTCTTC
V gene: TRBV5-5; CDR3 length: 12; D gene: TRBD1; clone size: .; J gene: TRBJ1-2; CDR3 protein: CASQTGNYGYTF; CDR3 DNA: TGTGCCAGCCAGACAGGGAACTATGGCTACACCTTC
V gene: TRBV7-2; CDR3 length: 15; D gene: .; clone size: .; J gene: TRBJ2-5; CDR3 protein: CASTLDSGNQETQYF; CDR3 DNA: TGTGCCAGCACCCTTGATTCAGGGAATCAAGAGACCCAGTACTTC
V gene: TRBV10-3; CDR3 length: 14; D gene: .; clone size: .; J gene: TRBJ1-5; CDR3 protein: CAIGDSSADKPQHF; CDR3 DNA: TGTGCCATCGGTGATAGTTCAGCGGATAAGCCCCAGCATTTT
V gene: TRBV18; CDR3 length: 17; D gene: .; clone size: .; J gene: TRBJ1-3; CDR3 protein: CASSPPAGGAFENTIYF; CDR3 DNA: TGTGCCAGCTCACCACCCGCGGGGGGCGCATTTGAAAACACCATATATTTT
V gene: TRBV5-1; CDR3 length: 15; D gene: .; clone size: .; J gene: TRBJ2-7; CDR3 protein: CASSVDDGSSYEQYF; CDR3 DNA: TGCGCCAGCAGCGTGGACGACGGGAGCTCCTACGAGCAGTACTTC
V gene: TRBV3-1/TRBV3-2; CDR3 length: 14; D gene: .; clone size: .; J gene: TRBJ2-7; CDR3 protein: CASSQLVGLSEQYF; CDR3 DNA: TGTGCCAGCAGCCAGCTAGTGGGACTCTCCGAGCAGTACTTC
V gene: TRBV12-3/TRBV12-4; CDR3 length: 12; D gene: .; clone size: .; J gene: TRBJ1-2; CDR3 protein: CASSFERVGYTF; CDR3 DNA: TGTGCCAGCAGTTTTGAGCGGGTGGGCTACACCTTC
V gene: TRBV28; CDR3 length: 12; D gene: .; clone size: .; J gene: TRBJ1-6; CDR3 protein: CASMTVNSPLHF; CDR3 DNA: TGTGCCAGTATGACAGTTAATTCACCCCTCCACTTT
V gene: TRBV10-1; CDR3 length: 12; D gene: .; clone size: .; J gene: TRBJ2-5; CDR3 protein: CASSGLAPHPYF; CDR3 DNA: TGCGCCAGCAGTGGGCTAGCCCCTCATCCTTACTTC
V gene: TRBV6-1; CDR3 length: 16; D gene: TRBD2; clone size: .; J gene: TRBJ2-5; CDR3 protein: CASSVGGRGASQTQYF; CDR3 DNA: TGTGCCAGCAGTGTAGGAGGGCGGGGGGCCAGCCAGACCCAGTACTTC
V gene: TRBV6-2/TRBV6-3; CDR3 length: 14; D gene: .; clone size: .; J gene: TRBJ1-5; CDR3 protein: CASSYWQDNQPQHF; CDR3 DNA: TGTGCCAGCAGTTACTGGCAGGACAATCAGCCCCAGCATTTT
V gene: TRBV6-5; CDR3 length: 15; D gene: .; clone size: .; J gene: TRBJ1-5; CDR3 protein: CASSPGPGVNQPQHF; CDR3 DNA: TGTGCCAGCAGTCCCGGCCCAGGGGTTAATCAGCCCCAGCATTTT
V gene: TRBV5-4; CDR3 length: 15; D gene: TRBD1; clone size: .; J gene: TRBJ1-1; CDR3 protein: CASSLGGQGDAEAFF; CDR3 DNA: TGTGCCAGCAGCTTGGGGGGACAGGGGGACGCTGAAGCTTTCTTT
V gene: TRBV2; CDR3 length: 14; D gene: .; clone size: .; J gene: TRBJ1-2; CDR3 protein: CASMGTGANYGYTF; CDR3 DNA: TGTGCCAGCATGGGAACAGGCGCGAACTATGGCTACACCTTC
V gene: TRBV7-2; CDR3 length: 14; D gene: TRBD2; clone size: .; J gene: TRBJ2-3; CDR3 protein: CASSFSGGSLGQYF; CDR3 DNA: TGTGCCAGCAGCTTTAGCGGGGGATCCCTCGGGCAGTATTTT
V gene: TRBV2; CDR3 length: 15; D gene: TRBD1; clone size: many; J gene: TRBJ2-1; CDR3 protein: CACIFRTGAYNEQFF; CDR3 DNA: TGTGCCTGTATCTTCCGGACAGGAGCCTACAATGAGCAGTTCTTC
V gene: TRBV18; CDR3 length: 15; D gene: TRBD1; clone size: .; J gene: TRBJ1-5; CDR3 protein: CASSRGQGPNQPQHF; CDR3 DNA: TGTGCCAGCTCCCGGGGACAGGGGCCCAATCAGCCCCAGCATTTT
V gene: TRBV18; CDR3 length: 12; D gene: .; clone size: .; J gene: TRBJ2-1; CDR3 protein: CASSTRGGEQFF; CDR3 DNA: TGTGCCAGCTCAACCCGAGGGGGTGAGCAGTTCTTC
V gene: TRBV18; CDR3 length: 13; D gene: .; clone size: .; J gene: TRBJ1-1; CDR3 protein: CASSPARVAEAFF; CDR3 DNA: TGTGCCAGCTCACCCGCCAGGGTGGCTGAAGCTTTCTTT
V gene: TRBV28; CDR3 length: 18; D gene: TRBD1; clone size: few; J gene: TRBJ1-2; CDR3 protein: CASTAFGTDHTGFRGYTF; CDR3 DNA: TGTGCCAGCACCGCTTTCGGGACAGACCATACAGGGTTTCGTGGCTACACCTTC
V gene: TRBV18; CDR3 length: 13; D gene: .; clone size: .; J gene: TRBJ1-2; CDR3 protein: CASSPPGGNGYTF; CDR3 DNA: TGTGCCAGCTCACCACCGGGAGGGAATGGCTACACCTTC
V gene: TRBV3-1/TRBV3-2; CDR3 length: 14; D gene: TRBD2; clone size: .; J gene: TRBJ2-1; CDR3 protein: CASSPSGVPNEQFF; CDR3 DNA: TGTGCCAGCAGTCCTAGCGGGGTGCCTAATGAGCAGTTCTTC